This note documents a single T cell receptor beta chain sequence. The target antigen is unknown. This sample is part of a study of graft-versus-host responses after intestinal transplantation. The wider study: Recipients were all induced with anti-thymocyte globulin, then given tacrolimus and steroids for about three years. Study-wide results and caveats: Some patients had graft-donor T cell macrochimerism, and their allografts showed high graft-versus-host to host-versus-graft clonal ratios. The recipient marrow held GvH clones, and some of them showed up first in ileum or blood. Circulating GvH clones peaking coincided with falling HvG clones soon after transplant.

Using immunoSEQ multiplex PCR, the repertoire was profiled, and TCRdb retains in-frame clones only, with some absent. Among 88,000 or so clones, around 90% were seen once, and the ten largest hold approximately 0.11%. The source of this sequence is a human donor who received an intestinal transplant. The sequences come from unstimulated CD4+ T cells sorted from spleen or lymph node cells, collected before intestinal transplant.

CDR3 bases: TGTGCCAGCAGCCCCTGGGGAAGCGGGGGACGGGGGACCCAGTACTTC. It translates to CASSPWGSGGRGTQYF. The genes are TRBV7-8 and TRBJ2-5; 8 nucleotides match TRBD2. Germline loops: CDR1 SGHVS, CDR2 FQNEAQ. V shed 5 bases, J shed 7 bases, and the junction held 15 bases outside the gene matches. This CDR3 is built from 16 residues.